This TCR beta chain came from a study of Ad26.COV2.S vaccination and SARS-CoV-2 variants. This clone was picked up a small number of times. Assay: immunoSEQ multiplex PCR; the TCRdb copy retains only in-frame clones and omits some. The table has hundreds of thousands of clones, 80% to 90% seen once; the top ten hold about 1.5%. V was shortened by 3 bases and J by 3 bases, with 8 bases between the two germline ends. CDR3 length: 14 amino acids. The germline V gene encodes CDR1 SGHTA and CDR2 FQGTGA. Sample treatment: some 20 received Ad26.COV2.S at low or high dose, single or two shots; about 5 received placebo; per-sample allocation not given. Material that was analyzed had been drawn on day 63 after the first vaccine or placebo injection.

The sequence was obtained from a person between 18 and 65 years old who received the Ad26.COV2.S COVID-19 vaccine or a placebo. The chain uses TRBV7-3 and TRBJ2-2, with unresolved D. The sample here was peripheral blood, taken in a trial of Ad26.COV2.S vaccine versus placebo. The CDR3 nucleotides are TGTGCCAGCAGCTTTGGGTTCGACACCGGGGAGCTGTTTTTT. Translation gives CASSFGFDTGELFF.